The present T cell receptor beta chain was sequenced within a study of blood T cells in healthy people across ages. This clonotype was seen only a few times. What it binds is not known. Using a J-beta primer mix together with a sample-barcoded 5' primer, a second PCR was run for about 6 to 12 cycles. From the 5' RACE reads, TCRdb called clonotypes with MiXCR, one entry per CDR3 protein. The sample holds around 800,000 distinct CDR3 sequences; approximately 24% are singletons and the top ten take 2.5% to 3.5%. The germline V and J ends were trimmed by 3 bases and 8 bases, with 7 bases remaining between them. The CDR3 runs 10 residues. Germline V gene sequence: CDR1 SQVTM, CDR2 ANQGSEA. Overall study findings and caveats: A roughly linear fall in TCR beta diversity per million T cells was seen with increasing age. Estimates of diversity drawn from one million T cells were considered underestimates.

The data were also submitted as part of a second study, on T cells of mothers and their children. That paper notes: Donors were three healthy Caucasian mothers and their six children.

V gene TRBV29-1 combines with J gene TRBJ1-2, with unresolved D. This TCR came from a boy aged 10-17 years in good health. Specimen: blood. CDR3 bases: TGCAGCGTTGACCCCGGAGGCTACACCTTC. Encoded protein: CSVDPGGYTF. Full variable domain (outside the CDR3, taken from reference TRBV29-1 and TRBJ1-2): SAVISQKPSRDICQRGTSLTIQCQVDSQVTMMFWYRQQPGQSLTLIATANQGSEATYESGFVIDKFPISRPNLTFSTLTVSNMSPEDSSIYLCSVDPGGYTFGSGTRLTVV.